The present T cell receptor beta chain was sequenced within a study of blood T cell repertoires in COVID-19. In the original processing: Using reference gene primer amplification, nucleated cell counts were estimated. Assay: immunoSEQ multiplex PCR; the TCRdb copy retains only in-frame clones and omits some. That table is the source of V, J and clone size, and D and trimming were worked out from the DNA. Here the sample spans about 63,000 clones, 88% being singletons. The germline CDR1 and CDR2 sequences are SGHRS and YFSETQ. The CDR3 is 14 residues long. V shed 0 bases and J shed 2 bases, with 8 bases lying between them.

The rearrangement joins TRBV5-1 to TRBJ2-5; D unresolved. This receptor was taken from a human donor in a cohort sampled during active COVID-19. The sequencing sample was made of peripheral blood. The CDR3 DNA reads TGCGCCAGCAGCTTGGCACATGCTCAAGAGACCCAGTACTTC. Translation gives CASSLAHAQETQYF.